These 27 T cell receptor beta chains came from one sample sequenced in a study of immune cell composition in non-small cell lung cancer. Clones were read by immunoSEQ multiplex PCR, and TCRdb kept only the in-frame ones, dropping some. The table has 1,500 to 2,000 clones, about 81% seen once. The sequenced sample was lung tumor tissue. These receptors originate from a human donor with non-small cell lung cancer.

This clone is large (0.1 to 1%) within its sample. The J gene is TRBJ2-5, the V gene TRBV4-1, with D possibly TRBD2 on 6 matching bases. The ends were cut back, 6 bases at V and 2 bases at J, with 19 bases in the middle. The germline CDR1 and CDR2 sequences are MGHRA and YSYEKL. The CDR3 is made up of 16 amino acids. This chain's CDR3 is CASRGIPGLGQETQYF. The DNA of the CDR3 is TGCGCCAGCAGGGGGATCCCGGGACTCGGGCAAGAGACCCAGTACTTC.

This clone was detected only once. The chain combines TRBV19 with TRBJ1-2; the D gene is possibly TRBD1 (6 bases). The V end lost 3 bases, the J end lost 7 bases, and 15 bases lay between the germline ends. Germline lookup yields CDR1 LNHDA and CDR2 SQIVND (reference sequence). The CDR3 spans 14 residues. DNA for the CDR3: TGTGCCAGTAGTATCTTGGACAGACCTGGTGGCTACACCTTC. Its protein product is CASSILDRPGGYTF.

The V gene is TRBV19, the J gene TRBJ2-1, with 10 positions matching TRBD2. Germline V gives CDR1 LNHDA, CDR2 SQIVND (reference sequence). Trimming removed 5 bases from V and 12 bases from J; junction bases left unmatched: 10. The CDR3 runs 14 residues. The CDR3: CASSASGGGNGQFF. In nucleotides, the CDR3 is TGTGCCAGTAGTGCCAGCGGGGGGGGTAACGGGCAGTTCTTC.

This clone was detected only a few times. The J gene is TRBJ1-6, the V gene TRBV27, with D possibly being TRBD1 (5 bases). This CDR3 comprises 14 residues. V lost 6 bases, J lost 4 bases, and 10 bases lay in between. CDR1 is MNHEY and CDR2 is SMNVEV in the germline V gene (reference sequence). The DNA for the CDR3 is TGTGCCAGCAGGGGGCTGGCTTATAATTCACCCCTCCACTTT. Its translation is CASRGLAYNSPLHF.

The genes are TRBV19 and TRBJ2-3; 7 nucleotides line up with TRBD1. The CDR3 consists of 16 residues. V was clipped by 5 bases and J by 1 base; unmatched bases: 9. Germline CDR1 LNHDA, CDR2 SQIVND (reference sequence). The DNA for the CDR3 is TGTGCCAGTAGTTCCACAGGACAGGTTCGCACAGATACGCAGTATTTT. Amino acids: CASSSTGQVRTDTQYF.

The CDR3 sequence: CASIPGGQGSTDTQYF. In DNA, the CDR3 is TGCGCCAGCATCCCAGGTGGACAGGGGAGCACAGATACGCAGTATTTT. The chain is built from TRBV5-1 and TRBJ2-3; TRBD1 agrees at 9 bases. CDR1 and CDR2 from the germline V gene are SGHRS and YFSETQ. J was trimmed by 0 bases and V by 6 bases; bases with no gene match: 8. The CDR3 runs 16 residues.

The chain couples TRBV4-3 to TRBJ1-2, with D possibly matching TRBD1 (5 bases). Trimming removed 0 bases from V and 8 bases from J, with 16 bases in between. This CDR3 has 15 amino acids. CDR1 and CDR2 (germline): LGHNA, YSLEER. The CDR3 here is CASSQDSSGGYGYTF. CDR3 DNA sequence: TGCGCCAGCAGCCAAGATTCATCGGGGGGATACGGCTACACCTTC.

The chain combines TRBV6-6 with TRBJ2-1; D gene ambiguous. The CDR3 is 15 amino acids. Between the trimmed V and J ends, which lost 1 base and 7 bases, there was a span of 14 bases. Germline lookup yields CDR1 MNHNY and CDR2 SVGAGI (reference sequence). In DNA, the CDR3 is TGTGCCAGCAGTTACTTCCAACAGAGCACAAATGAGCAGTTCTTC. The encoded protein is CASSYFQQSTNEQFF.

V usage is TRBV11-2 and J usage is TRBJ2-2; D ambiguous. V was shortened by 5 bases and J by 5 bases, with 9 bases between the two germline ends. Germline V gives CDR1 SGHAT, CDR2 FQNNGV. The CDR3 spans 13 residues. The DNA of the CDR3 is TGTGCCAGCAGCCAAACCCGGACCGGGGAGCTGTTTTTT. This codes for CASSQTRTGELFF.

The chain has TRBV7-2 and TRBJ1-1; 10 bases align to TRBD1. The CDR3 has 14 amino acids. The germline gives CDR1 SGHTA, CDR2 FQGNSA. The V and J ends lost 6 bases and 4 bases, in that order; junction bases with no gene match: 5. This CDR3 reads CASRNRDRGTEAFF. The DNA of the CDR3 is TGTGCCAGCAGAAACCGGGACAGGGGCACTGAAGCTTTCTTT. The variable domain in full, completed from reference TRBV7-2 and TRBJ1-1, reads GAGVSQSPSNKVTEKGKDVELRCDPISGHTALYWYRQSLGQGLEFLIYFQGNSAPDKSGLPSDRFSAERTGGSVSTLTIQRTQQEDSAVYLCASRNRDRGTEAFFGQGTRLTVV.

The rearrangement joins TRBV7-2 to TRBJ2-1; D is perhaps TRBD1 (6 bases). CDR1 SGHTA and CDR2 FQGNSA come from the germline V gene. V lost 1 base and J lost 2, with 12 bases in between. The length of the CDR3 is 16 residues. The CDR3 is CASSLVGTQTYNEQFF. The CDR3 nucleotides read TGTGCCAGCAGCTTAGTAGGGACACAAACCTACAATGAGCAGTTCTTC.

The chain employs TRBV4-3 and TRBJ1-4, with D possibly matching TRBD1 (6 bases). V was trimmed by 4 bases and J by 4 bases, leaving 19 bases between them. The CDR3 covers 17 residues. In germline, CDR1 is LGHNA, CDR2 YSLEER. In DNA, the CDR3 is TGCGCCAGCAGCCGACGAGCCACCGGACAGAGTAATGAAAAACTGTTTTTT. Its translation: CASSRRATGQSNEKLFF.

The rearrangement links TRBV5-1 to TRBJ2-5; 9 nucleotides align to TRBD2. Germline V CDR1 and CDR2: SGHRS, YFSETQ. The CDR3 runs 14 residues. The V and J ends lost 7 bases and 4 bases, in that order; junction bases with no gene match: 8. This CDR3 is CASAAGGGGETQYF. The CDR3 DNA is TGCGCCAGCGCTGCGGGCGGGGGGGGAGAGACCCAGTACTTC.

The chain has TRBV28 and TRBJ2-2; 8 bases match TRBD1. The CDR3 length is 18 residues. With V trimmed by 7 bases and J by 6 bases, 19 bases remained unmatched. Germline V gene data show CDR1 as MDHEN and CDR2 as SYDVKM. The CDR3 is CASTRDIRAGGWAGELFF. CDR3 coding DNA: TGTGCCAGCACGAGGGACATACGGGCAGGGGGCTGGGCCGGGGAGCTGTTTTTT.

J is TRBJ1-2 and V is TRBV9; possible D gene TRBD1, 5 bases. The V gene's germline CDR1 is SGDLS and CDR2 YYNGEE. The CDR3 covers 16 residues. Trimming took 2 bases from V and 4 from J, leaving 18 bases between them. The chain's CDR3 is CASSVFDDAGTYGYTF. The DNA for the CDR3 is TGTGCCAGCAGCGTCTTCGACGACGCGGGGACCTATGGCTACACCTTC.

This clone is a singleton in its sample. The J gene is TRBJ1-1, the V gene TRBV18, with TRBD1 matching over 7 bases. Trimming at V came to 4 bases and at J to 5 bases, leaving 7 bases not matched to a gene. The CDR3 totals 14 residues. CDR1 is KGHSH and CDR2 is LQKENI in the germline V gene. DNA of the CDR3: TGTGCCAGCTCACAAGGCCAGGGGGGAACTGAAGCTTTCTTT. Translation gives CASSQGQGGTEAFF.

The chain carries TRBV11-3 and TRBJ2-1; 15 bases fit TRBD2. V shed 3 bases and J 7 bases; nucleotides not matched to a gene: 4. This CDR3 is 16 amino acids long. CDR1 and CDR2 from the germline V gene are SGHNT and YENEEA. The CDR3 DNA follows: TGTGCCAGCAGCTTGGGACTAGCGGGGGGTCGAAATGAGCAGTTCTTC. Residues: CASSLGLAGGRNEQFF.

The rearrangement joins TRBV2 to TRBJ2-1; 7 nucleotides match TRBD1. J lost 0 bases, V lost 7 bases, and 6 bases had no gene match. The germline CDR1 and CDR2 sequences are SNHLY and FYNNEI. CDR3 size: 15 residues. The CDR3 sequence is CASTPTGSSYNEQFF. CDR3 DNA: TGTGCCAGCACCCCGACAGGGTCCTCCTACAATGAGCAGTTCTTC.

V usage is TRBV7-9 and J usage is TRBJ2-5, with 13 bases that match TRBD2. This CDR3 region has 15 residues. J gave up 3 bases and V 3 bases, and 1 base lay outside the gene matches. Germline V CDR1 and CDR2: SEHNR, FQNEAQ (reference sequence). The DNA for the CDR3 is TGTGCCAGCAGCTTGGGACTAGCGGGAAAAGAGACCCAGTACTTC. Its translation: CASSLGLAGKETQYF. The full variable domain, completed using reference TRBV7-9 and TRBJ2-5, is DTGVSQNPRHKITKRGQNVTFRCDPISEHNRLYWYRQTLGQGPEFLTYFQNEAQLEKSRLLSDRFSAERPKGSFSTLEIQRTEQGDSAMYLCASSLGLAGKETQYFGPGTRLLVL.

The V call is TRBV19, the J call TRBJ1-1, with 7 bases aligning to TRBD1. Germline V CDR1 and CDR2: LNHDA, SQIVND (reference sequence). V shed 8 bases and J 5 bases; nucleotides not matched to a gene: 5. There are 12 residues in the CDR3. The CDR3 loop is CASFGTATEAFF. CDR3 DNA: TGTGCCAGTTTTGGGACAGCAACTGAAGCTTTCTTT.

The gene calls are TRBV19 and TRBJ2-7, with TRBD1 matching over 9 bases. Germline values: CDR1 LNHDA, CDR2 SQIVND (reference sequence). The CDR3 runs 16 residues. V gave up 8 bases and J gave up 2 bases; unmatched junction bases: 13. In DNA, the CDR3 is TGTGCCAGTCGGACAGGGGTAACCGCGGGCCCCTACGAGCAGTACTTC. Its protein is CASRTGVTAGPYEQYF.

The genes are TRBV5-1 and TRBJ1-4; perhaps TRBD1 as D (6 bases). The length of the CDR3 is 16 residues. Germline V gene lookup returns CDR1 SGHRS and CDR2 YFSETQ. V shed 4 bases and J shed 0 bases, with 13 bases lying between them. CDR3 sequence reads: CASSPGTRATNEKLFF. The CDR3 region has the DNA TGCGCCAGCAGCCCGGGGACACGTGCAACTAATGAAAAACTGTTTTTT.

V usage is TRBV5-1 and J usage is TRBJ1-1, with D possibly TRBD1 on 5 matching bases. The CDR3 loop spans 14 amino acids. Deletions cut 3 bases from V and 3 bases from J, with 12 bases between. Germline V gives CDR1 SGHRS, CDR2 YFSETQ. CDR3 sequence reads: CASSSGVGHTEAFF. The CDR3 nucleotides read TGCGCCAGCAGCTCGGGGGTGGGACACACTGAAGCTTTCTTT.

CDR3 residues: CASSLAMTGELFF. The CDR3 DNA sequence: TGTGCCAGTAGTTTGGCCATGACCGGGGAGCTGTTTTTT. The chain employs TRBV19 and TRBJ2-2; D is undetermined. V lost 5 bases and J 5 bases, leaving 9 bases between the germline ends. Germline CDR1 and CDR2: LNHDA and SQIVND (reference sequence). CDR3 length: 13 amino acids.

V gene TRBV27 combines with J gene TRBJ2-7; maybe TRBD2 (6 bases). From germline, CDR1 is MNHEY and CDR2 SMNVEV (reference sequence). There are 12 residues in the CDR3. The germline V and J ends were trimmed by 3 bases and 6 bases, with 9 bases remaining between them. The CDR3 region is CASSFLGGEQYF. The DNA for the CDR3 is TGTGCCAGCAGTTTTTTGGGAGGCGAGCAGTACTTC.

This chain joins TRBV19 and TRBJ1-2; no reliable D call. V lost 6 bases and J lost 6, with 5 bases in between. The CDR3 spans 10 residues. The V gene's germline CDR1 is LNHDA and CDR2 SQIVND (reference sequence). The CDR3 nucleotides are TGTGCCAGTAGATCTAATGGCTACACCTTC. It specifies CASRSNGYTF.

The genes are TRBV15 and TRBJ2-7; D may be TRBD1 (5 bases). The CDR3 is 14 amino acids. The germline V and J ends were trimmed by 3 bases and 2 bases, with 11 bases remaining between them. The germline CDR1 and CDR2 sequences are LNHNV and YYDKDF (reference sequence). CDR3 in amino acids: CATSRDKNPYEQYF. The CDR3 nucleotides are TGTGCCACCAGCAGGGACAAAAATCCCTACGAGCAGTACTTC.